A selection of T cell receptor beta chains follows, all from one sample in a study of T cell repertoires in cytomegalovirus infection. Each CDR3 protein is one row after TCRdb ran MiXCR on the reads. The repertoire includes some 400,000 distinct CDR3 sequences, approximately 31% of them detected once, and 12% to 15% sits in the top ten. The sequencing sample was made of PBMCs. These receptors all come from a human donor in good health (CMV status not recorded). Some clones in this sample may be carry-over from other donors' samples. CDR3s include the opening cysteine and the closing phenylalanine or tryptophan. Each record gives: CDR3 length, J gene, V gene, D gene, clone size, CDR3 protein, CDR3 DNA. D genes are given only for firm matches. Expanded clones get a size class; other rows say once, few or many, or leave the size out.

>15|TRBJ2-5|TRBV6-1|-|few
CASSLGPNRQETQYF
TGTGCCAGCAGTTTGGGACCGAATCGTCAAGAGACCCAGTACTTC
>16|TRBJ1-2|TRBV23-1|-|-
CASSPNVEMDNYGYTF
TGCGCCAGCAGTCCAAACGTGGAGATGGATAACTATGGCTACACCTTC
>16|TRBJ1-1|TRBV5-5|TRBD1|-
CASSMTGQGSNTEAFF
TGTGCCAGCAGCATGACGGGACAGGGGTCGAACACTGAAGCTTTCTTT
>17|TRBJ2-1|TRBV4-1|TRBD2|few
CASSPYSGGRSYNEQFF
TGCGCCAGCAGCCCGTATAGCGGGGGCCGCTCCTACAATGAGCAGTTCTTC
>15|TRBJ2-2|TRBV7-6|-|few
CASSLAGARTGELFF
TGTGCCAGCAGCTTAGCGGGGGCGCGGACCGGGGAGCTGTTTTTT
>16|TRBJ1-2|TRBV5-5|-|-
CASSTLGQPPNYGYTF
TGTGCCAGCAGCACCTTGGGGCAGCCACCTAACTATGGCTACACCTTC
>17|TRBJ1-1|TRBV19|TRBD1|many
CASRTRGQGLMNTEAFF
TGTGCCAGTAGGACCCGGGGACAGGGTCTTATGAACACTGAAGCTTTCTTT
>20|TRBJ2-1|TRBV18|TRBD2|-
CASSPRLTSGGTHSYNEQFF
TGTGCCAGCTCACCACGTCTGACTAGCGGGGGGACCCACTCCTACAATGAGCAGTTCTTC
>16|TRBJ1-5|TRBV4-3|TRBD1|few
CASSPDGTGYNQPQHF
TGCGCCAGCAGCCCCGATGGGACAGGGTACAATCAGCCCCAGCATTTT
>12|TRBJ1-2|TRBV15|-|-
CATSSTGWGYTF
TGTGCCACCAGCAGTACAGGGTGGGGCTACACCTTC
>15|TRBJ1-6|TRBV5-3|-|-
CASSLEGYLGSPLHF
TGTGCCAGCAGCTTGGAGGGGTACCTTGGATCACCCCTCCACTTT
>13|TRBJ2-1|TRBV7-9|-|few
CASSFHSGDEQFF
TGTGCCAGCAGCTTCCATTCAGGCGATGAGCAGTTCTTC
>13|TRBJ2-7|TRBV12-3/TRBV12-4|TRBD2|many
CATSYLAGYEQYF
TGTGCCACCAGCTATCTAGCGGGCTACGAGCAGTACTTC
>13|TRBJ2-1|TRBV7-7|-|many
CASSSYQYNEQFF
TGTGCTAGCAGCTCCTACCAATACAATGAGCAGTTCTTC
>13|TRBJ2-1|TRBV18|-|-
CATGGAPVGEQFF
TGTGCCACGGGCGGGGCGCCGGTCGGTGAGCAGTTCTTC
>13|TRBJ1-5|TRBV27|-|many
CASSLGRNQPQHF
TGTGCCAGCAGCTTAGGTAGGAATCAGCCCCAGCATTTT
>15|TRBJ2-2|TRBV6-5|TRBD2|-
CASSGLAGATGELFF
TGTGCCAGCAGCGGACTAGCGGGGGCCACCGGGGAGCTGTTTTTT